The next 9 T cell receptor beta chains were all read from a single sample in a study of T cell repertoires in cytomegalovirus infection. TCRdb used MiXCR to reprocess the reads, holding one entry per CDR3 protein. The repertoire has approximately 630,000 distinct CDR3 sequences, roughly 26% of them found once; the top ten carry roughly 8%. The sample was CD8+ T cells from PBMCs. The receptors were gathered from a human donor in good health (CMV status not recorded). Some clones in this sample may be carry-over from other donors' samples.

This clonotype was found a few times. CDR3 DNA sequence: TGCAGTGCTCGCCAGTTCCGGGCAAGGGGCACAGATACGCAGTATTTT. It encodes CSARQFRARGTDTQYF. The chain carries TRBV20-1 and TRBJ2-3, with D uncertain. CDR1 DFQATT and CDR2 SNEGSKA come from the germline V gene (reference sequence). With 5 bases removed from V and 1 base from J, the gap between germline ends came to 19 bases. This CDR3 has 16 amino acids.

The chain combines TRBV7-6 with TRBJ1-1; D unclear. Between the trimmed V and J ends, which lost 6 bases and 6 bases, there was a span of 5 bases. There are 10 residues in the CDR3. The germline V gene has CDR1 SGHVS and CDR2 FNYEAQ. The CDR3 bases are TGTGCCAGCAGGCTGGCTGAAGCTTTCTTT. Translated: CASRLAEAFF.

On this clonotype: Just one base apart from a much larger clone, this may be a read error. DNA for the CDR3: TGTGCCAGCAGCTTAGGTGCAGCCGAGGAGACCCAGTACTTC. Translating it yields CASSLGAAEETQYF. The rearrangement links TRBV7-8 to TRBJ2-5, with no clear D. V was shortened by 1 base and J by 5 bases, with 11 bases between the two germline ends. The CDR3 length is 14 residues. Looked up from germline, CDR1 is SGHVS and CDR2 is FQNEAQ.

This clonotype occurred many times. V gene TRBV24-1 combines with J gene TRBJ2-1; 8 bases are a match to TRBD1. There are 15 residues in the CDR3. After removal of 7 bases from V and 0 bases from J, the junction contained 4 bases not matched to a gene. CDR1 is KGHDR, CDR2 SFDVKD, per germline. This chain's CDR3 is CATSAGTGSYNEQFF. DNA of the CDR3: TGTGCCACCAGCGCCGGGACAGGCTCCTACAATGAGCAGTTCTTC.

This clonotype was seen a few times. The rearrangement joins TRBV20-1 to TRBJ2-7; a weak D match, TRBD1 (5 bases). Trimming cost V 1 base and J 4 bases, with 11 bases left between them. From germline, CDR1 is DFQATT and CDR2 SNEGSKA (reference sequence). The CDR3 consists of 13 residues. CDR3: CSARGPGAYEQYF. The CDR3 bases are TGCAGTGCTAGAGGACCTGGGGCTTACGAGCAGTACTTC.

Here the CDR3 DNA reads TGTGCCAGCAGTGAATATATTCTCCGGGACAGGGCCTACAATGAGCAGTTCTTC. Protein sequence: CASSEYILRDRAYNEQFF. The chain joins TRBV25-1 to TRBJ2-1, with 9 bases fitting TRBD1. Germline CDR1 MGHDK, CDR2 SYGVNS. CDR3 length equals 18 residues. The ends lost 0 bases at V and 2 bases at J; junction bases unmatched: 8.

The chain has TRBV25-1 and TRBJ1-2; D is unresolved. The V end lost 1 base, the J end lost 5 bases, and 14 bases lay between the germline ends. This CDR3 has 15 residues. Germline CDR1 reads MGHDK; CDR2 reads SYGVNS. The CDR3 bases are TGTGCCAGCAGTGAATTCTACAGCTCGGAATATGGCTACACCTTC. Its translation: CASSEFYSSEYGYTF.

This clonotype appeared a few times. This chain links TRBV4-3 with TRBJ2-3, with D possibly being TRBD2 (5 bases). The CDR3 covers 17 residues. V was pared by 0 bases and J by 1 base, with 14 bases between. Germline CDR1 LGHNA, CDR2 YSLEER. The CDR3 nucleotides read TGCGCCAGCAGCCAAGAGGTCGGACTCTGGGGCACAGATACGCAGTATTTT. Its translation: CASSQEVGLWGTDTQYF.

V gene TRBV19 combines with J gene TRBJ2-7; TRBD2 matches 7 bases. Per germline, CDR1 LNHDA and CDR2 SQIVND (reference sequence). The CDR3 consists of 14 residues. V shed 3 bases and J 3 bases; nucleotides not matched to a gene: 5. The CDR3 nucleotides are TGTGCCAGTAGTATGGCTAGCGGTTTCTACGAGCAGTACTTC. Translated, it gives CASSMASGFYEQYF.